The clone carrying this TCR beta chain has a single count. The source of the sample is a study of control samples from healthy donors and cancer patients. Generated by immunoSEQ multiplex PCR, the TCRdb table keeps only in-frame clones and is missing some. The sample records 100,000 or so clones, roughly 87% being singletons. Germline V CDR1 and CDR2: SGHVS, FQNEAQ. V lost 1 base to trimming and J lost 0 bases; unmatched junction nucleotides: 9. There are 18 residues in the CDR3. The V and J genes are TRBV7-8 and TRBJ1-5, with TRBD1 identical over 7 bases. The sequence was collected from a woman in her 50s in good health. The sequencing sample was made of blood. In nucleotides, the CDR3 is TGTGCCAGCAGCTTAGTCCGGGACAGACGTATTAGCAATCAGCCCCAGCATTTT. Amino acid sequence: CASSLVRDRRISNQPQHF.